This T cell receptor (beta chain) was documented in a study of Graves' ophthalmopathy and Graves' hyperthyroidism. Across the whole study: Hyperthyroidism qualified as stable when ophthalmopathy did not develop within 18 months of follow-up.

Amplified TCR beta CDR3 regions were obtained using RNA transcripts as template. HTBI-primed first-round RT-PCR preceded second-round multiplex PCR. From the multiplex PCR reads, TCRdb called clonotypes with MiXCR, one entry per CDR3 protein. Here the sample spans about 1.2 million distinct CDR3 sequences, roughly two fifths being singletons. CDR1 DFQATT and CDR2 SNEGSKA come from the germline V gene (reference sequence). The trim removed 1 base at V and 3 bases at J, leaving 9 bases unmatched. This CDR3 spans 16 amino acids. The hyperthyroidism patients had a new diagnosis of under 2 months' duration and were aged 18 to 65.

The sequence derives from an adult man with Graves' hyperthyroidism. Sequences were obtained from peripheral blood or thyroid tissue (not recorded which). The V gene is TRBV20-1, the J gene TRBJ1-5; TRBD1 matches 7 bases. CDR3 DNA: TGCAGTGCTAGAGCGCCGACAGGGCTATACAATCAGCCCCAGCATTTT. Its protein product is CSARAPTGLYNQPQHF.